Listed below are T cell receptor beta chains from one sample, sequenced in a study of T cell repertoires in cytomegalovirus infection. TCRdb used MiXCR to reprocess the reads, holding one entry per CDR3 protein. The sample contains about 160,000 distinct CDR3 sequences, roughly 21% of which appear only once. No cognate antigen is known for these TCRs. This material consisted of CD8+ T cells from cultured PBMCs, taken from culture after CMV antigen stimulation. The receptor source for this set is a human donor in good health (CMV status not recorded). Some clones in this sample may be carry-over from other donors' samples. The CDR3 runs from the conserved cysteine through the conserved F or W. D genes are given only for firm matches.

j_call	v_call	d_call	cdr3_aa
TRBJ2-3	TRBV7-6	.	CASSAAGTQETDTQYF
TRBJ1-2	TRBV4-1	TRBD1	CASSQDSGQVFRYTF
TRBJ2-1	TRBV7-2	.	CASSLEASPWAQIF
TRBJ2-7	TRBV28	.	CASSLEQGHEQYF
TRBJ1-1	TRBV7-2	.	CASSPSGITNTEAFF
TRBJ2-3	TRBV12-3/TRBV12-4	.	CASSYGGAADTQYF
TRBJ1-1	TRBV7-8	TRBD1	CASSPSQGQGWGNTEAFF
TRBJ2-3	TRBV12-3/TRBV12-4	.	CASSLPGSWLDTQYF
TRBJ2-7	TRBV7-3	TRBD1	CASSSTAGGGYEQYF
TRBJ1-2	TRBV7-2	.	CASRSGEGRQYGYTF
TRBJ1-1	TRBV6-1	.	CASRVGGHMNTEAFF
TRBJ1-2	TRBV6-2/TRBV6-3	.	CASSYPSGVLGYGYTF
TRBJ2-1	TRBV12-3/TRBV12-4	.	CASGTPYQFF
TRBJ1-6	TRBV7-8	.	CASSLSLTVNSPLHF
TRBJ1-1	TRBV14	.	CASSQVQGSGDTEAFF
TRBJ1-2	TRBV7-2	.	CASSSGPADYGYTF
TRBJ2-1	TRBV27	.	CASSSTAPPSEQFF
TRBJ2-5	TRBV12-3/TRBV12-4	TRBD1	CAISRDSQETQYF